The 15 T cell receptor beta chains listed next were all sequenced from one sample in a study of OX40 agonist ivuxolimab in advanced cancers. The table came from immunoSEQ multiplex PCR; TCRdb's copy has only in-frame clones and leaves some out. The sample has over 65,000 clones, 65% to 90% seen once. The sample consisted of CD4+ or CD8+ T cells sorted from blood, taken in a trial of the OX40 agonist ivuxolimab. The origin of the receptors is an adult with an advanced solid tumor such as melanoma, head and neck, liver or kidney cancer.

This chain links TRBV15 with TRBJ2-1, with a possible D match to TRBD2 (5 bases). The CDR3 has 15 residues. Germline V CDR1 and CDR2: LNHNV, YYDKDF (reference sequence). Trimming removed 5 bases at V and 3 bases at J, with 14 bases between. The CDR3 nucleotides read TGTGCCACCAGCGCTGTGGGTCGGGGCTACAATGAGCAGTTCTTC. The encoded protein is CATSAVGRGYNEQFF.

The rearrangement links TRBV2 to TRBJ1-1; no firm D call. CDR1 is SNHLY, CDR2 FYNNEI, per germline. CDR3 length: 13 residues. Trimming shortened V by 5 bases and J by 0 bases, and 7 bases separated the two germline ends. The CDR3 DNA follows: TGTGCCAGCAGTAGGAGCATGAACACTGAAGCTTTCTTT. Encoded protein: CASSRSMNTEAFF. Complete variable domain (other parts from reference TRBV2 and TRBJ1-1): EPEVTQTPSHQVTQMGQEVILRCVPISNHLYFYWYRQILGQKVEFLVSFYNNEISEKSEIFDDQFSVERPDGSNFTLKIRSTKLEDSAMYFCASSRSMNTEAFFGQGTRLTVV.

The chain has TRBV6-1 and TRBJ2-1; D call uncertain. The germline V and J ends were trimmed by 4 bases and 0 bases, with 13 bases remaining between them. CDR3 length: 16 amino acids. Germline-derived CDR1 and CDR2 are MNHNS and SASEGT. In DNA, the CDR3 is TGTGCCAGCAGTGGGCGGAGAGCAACCTCCTACAATGAGCAGTTCTTC. It specifies CASSGRRATSYNEQFF.

This clone appeared a few times. The gene calls are TRBV7-3 and TRBJ1-1, with 7 bases aligning to TRBD1. Germline CDR1 and CDR2: SGHTA and FQGTGA. The CDR3 has 15 residues. V was pared by 2 bases and J by 3 bases, with 6 bases of the junction left unmatched. The CDR3 DNA follows: TGTGCCAGCAGCTTACTGTACAGGGGTGACACTGAAGCTTTCTTT. Encoded protein: CASSLLYRGDTEAFF.

This clone was detected only a few times. The rearrangement joins TRBV11-1 to TRBJ2-3; D perhaps matches TRBD1 (6 bases). The germline CDR1 and CDR2 sequences are SGHAT and FQDESV (reference sequence). V lost 5 bases, J lost 3 bases, and 12 bases lay in between. This CDR3 is built from 14 residues. The CDR3 here is CASSPGQRTDTQYF. CDR3 nucleotides: TGTGCCAGCAGCCCAGGACAGAGAACAGATACGCAGTATTTT.

The gene calls are TRBV6-5 and TRBJ1-5; 7 nucleotides line up with TRBD1. This CDR3 has 14 residues. The J segment lost 3 bases and the V segment lost 7 bases, leaving 6 bases of the junction unmatched. Germline lookup yields CDR1 MNHEY and CDR2 SVGAGI. The CDR3 region is CASTSTGTNQPQHF. In DNA form, the CDR3 reads TGTGCCAGCACCTCGACAGGGACCAATCAGCCCCAGCATTTT.

The V and J genes are TRBV10-3 and TRBJ1-2; 7 bases map to TRBD1. The germline V gene encodes CDR1 ENHRY and CDR2 SYGVKD. Trimming at V came to 2 bases and at J to 3 bases, leaving 6 bases not matched to a gene. This CDR3 is 15 amino acids long. CDR3 DNA sequence: TGTGCCATCAGTGAGCGAAGGGGGCACGACTATGGCTACACCTTC. It yields the protein CAISERRGHDYGYTF.

The CDR3 coding sequence is TGTGCCAGTAGTATAGCTGGGGCGCAGTATTTT. Protein: CASSIAGAQYF. The rearrangement links TRBV19 to TRBJ2-3; D is unclear. CDR1 and CDR2 from the germline V gene are LNHDA and SQIVND (reference sequence). The length of the CDR3 is 11 residues. With 1 base removed from V and 10 bases from J, the gap between germline ends came to 6 bases.

The chain carries TRBV11-2 and TRBJ2-3, with 10 bases fitting TRBD1. Trimming removed 5 bases from V and 5 bases from J; junction bases left unmatched: 10. Looked up from germline, CDR1 is SGHAT and CDR2 is FQNNGV. The CDR3 runs to 16 residues. CDR3: CASSRTGTGVKDTQYF. The CDR3 DNA sequence: TGTGCCAGCAGCCGAACCGGGACAGGGGTGAAAGATACGCAGTATTTT.

The J gene is TRBJ1-2, the V gene TRBV28, with a tentative D call TRBD1 (5 bases). The V end was cut by 3 bases, the J end by 6 bases, with 11 bases between. The CDR3 totals 13 residues. CDR1 and CDR2 (germline): MDHEN, SYDVKM. For the CDR3, the DNA is TGTGCCAGCAGTTTCGGGCGGGGGGATGGCTACACCTTC. Translated, it gives CASSFGRGDGYTF.

The V and J genes are TRBV15 and TRBJ2-5; 7 bases map to TRBD1. The germline CDR1 and CDR2 sequences are LNHNV and YYDKDF (reference sequence). The CDR3 contains 15 residues. V dropped 0 bases and J dropped 1; count of bases not matched to a gene: 2. CDR3 in DNA: TGTGCCACCAGCAGAGATAGGGGGCCCCAAGAGACCCAGTACTTC. Translated: CATSRDRGPQETQYF. The whole variable domain, remainder taken from reference TRBV15 and TRBJ2-5, is DAMVIQNPRYQVTQFGKPVTLSCSQTLNHNVMYWYQQKSSQAPKLLFHYYDKDFNNEADTPDNFQSRRPNTSFCFLDIRSPGLGDTAMYLCATSRDRGPQETQYFGPGTRLLVL.

The chain recombines TRBV18 with TRBJ1-2; D call uncertain. This CDR3 comprises 12 residues. Germline CDR1 reads KGHSH; CDR2 reads LQKENI. V was clipped by 3 bases and J by 8 bases, with 10 bases between them. The CDR3 protein is CASSPQVVGYTF. The CDR3 DNA reads as TGTGCCAGCTCACCCCAAGTGGTCGGCTACACCTTC.

The J gene is TRBJ1-6, the V gene TRBV18, with D hard to call. Per germline, CDR1 KGHSH and CDR2 LQKENI. The CDR3 totals 13 residues. The V and J ends lost 3 bases and 5 bases respectively, with 5 bases between them. Here the CDR3 DNA reads TGTGCCAGCTCACCCTCTGATAATTCACCCCTCCACTTT. Protein: CASSPSDNSPLHF.

This clone was seen only a few times. The chain links TRBV7-3 to TRBJ1-1, with 8 positions matching TRBD1. From germline, CDR1 is SGHTA and CDR2 FQGTGA. Trimming removed 4 bases from V and 8 bases from J; junction bases left unmatched: 0. The CDR3 spans 11 residues. The CDR3 loop reads CASSWTGEAFF. The CDR3 coding sequence is TGTGCCAGCAGCTGGACAGGGGAAGCTTTCTTT.

CDR3 sequence reads: CASSVDVRNYEQYF. In DNA form, the CDR3 reads TGCGCCAGCAGCGTCGACGTGAGAAACTACGAGCAGTACTTC. The chain combines TRBV5-1 with TRBJ2-7; D is ambiguous. With 4 bases removed from V and 3 bases from J, the gap between germline ends came to 14 bases. Germline V CDR1 and CDR2: SGHRS, YFSETQ. The length of the CDR3 is 14 residues.